This T cell receptor beta chain was profiled in a study of blood T cell repertoires in COVID-19. Across the study: Italy, Spain and the United States were the sources of the convalescent and acute COVID-19 samples.

Under the authors' procedure: Estimated nucleated cell counts came from reference gene primer amplification. Clones were sequenced by immunoSEQ multiplex PCR, and TCRdb holds only the in-frame ones, with some missing. V and J calls and clone size follow that table, whereas D and trimming were derived from the DNA. The profile covers approximately 180,000 clones, with roughly 88% appearing a single time and about 3.3% taken by the ten largest. CDR3 length equals 15 residues. V lost 7 bases to trimming and J lost 4 bases; unmatched junction nucleotides: 9. Germline assignment: CDR1 LGHNA and CDR2 YNFKEQ.

The clonotype originates from a man aged 60 to 69 with acute or convalescent COVID-19. The V gene is TRBV4-2, the J gene TRBJ1-3; 8 nucleotides match TRBD1. Sequenced input: peripheral blood. For the CDR3, the DNA is TGTGCCAGCACCCGCCAGGGGGCGGGCGGAAACACCATATATTTT. It yields the protein CASTRQGAGGNTIYF.